Listed below are T cell receptor beta chains from one sample, sequenced in a study of tumor and adjacent non-tumor tissue in lung cancer. Each CDR3 protein is one row after TCRdb ran MiXCR on the multiplex PCR reads. Here the sample spans fewer than 100,000 distinct CDR3 sequences, 65% to 80% being singletons. Material: distant non-tumor lung tissue. The receptors originated from a woman aged 50 to 60 with non-small cell lung cancer. Both conserved end residues are part of each CDR3. The order of the fields is V gene, CDR3 protein.

V gene: TRBV28; CDR3 protein: CTSSTLGQGEKETQYF
V gene: TRBV12-5; CDR3 protein: CVSGTGRDSYNEQFF
V gene: TRBV29-1; CDR3 protein: CRAEKGYNEQFF
V gene: TRBV11-2; CDR3 protein: CASRQQFSNTDTRYF
V gene: TRBV6-2/TRBV6-3; CDR3 protein: CASMDSANYGYTF
V gene: TRBV5-1; CDR3 protein: CANSQVGLGVRDYEQYF
V gene: TRBV12-3/TRBV12-4; CDR3 protein: CASSSPGRGSKDQFF
V gene: TRBV19; CDR3 protein: CASSIIAGNTEAFF
V gene: TRBV10-2; CDR3 protein: CASGLMGELFF
V gene: TRBV20-1; CDR3 protein: CSARDWAGNPYEQYF
V gene: TRBV11-2; CDR3 protein: CVSSLEPEQGFTEQFF
V gene: TRBV20-1; CDR3 protein: CSARDEVGHEQYF
V gene: TRBV28; CDR3 protein: CASSFILSGTPYGNQPQHF
V gene: TRBV11-2; CDR3 protein: CASNLIDNSYEQYF
V gene: TRBV6-6; CDR3 protein: CVSTEDSIVDTQYF
V gene: TRBV20-1; CDR3 protein: CRARDGHMNTEAFF
V gene: TRBV29-1; CDR3 protein: CSVNKGFYGYTF
V gene: TRBV11-2; CDR3 protein: CASSLGGLAGVREQFF
V gene: TRBV20-1; CDR3 protein: CRLLGGSETFF
V gene: TRBV7-9; CDR3 protein: CASSTGGLSSSALHF
V gene: TRBV11-2; CDR3 protein: CASSFVAGDTQYF
V gene: TRBV4-1; CDR3 protein: CANSQEIGVRGYTF
V gene: TRBV29-1; CDR3 protein: CIVPLTTSGFYNEQFF
V gene: TRBV4-2; CDR3 protein: CACALKKNTGELFF
V gene: TRBV5-4; CDR3 protein: CASSLGGRVDEQFF
V gene: TRBV6-2/TRBV6-3; CDR3 protein: CASKGRRDPRGGQETHYF
V gene: TRBV7-9; CDR3 protein: CASGRGTTSTDTQYF
V gene: TRBV9; CDR3 protein: CASSPTPQGTYEQYF
V gene: TRBV4-1; CDR3 protein: CASSQVGSSGIFAGELLF
V gene: TRBV5-4; CDR3 protein: CAGSLDREPNGYTF
V gene: TRBV6-5; CDR3 protein: CASSYSRTSPYEQYF
V gene: TRBV5-5; CDR3 protein: CASSFQQSTGELFF
V gene: TRBV6-1; CDR3 protein: CASSLTGDSNQPQHF
V gene: TRBV6-5; CDR3 protein: CTSSYSMGLGTGPLNEKLFF
V gene: TRBV6-1; CDR3 protein: CASNEGFKGYNSPLHF
V gene: TRBV5-1; CDR3 protein: CTSSLTGDRELFF
V gene: TRBV5-1; CDR3 protein: CASSPVGLGVRDYVHYF
V gene: TRBV30; CDR3 protein: CAWRLSLTINEQFF
V gene: TRBV5-4; CDR3 protein: CAISRDLYKQYF
V gene: TRBV11-2; CDR3 protein: CASSLEAASHYGYTF
V gene: TRBV6-5; CDR3 protein: CASNWGSSGNEQFF
V gene: TRBV11-2; CDR3 protein: CASSFEAANKQFF
V gene: TRBV6-5; CDR3 protein: CDSSYSKRGYGYTF
V gene: TRBV20-1; CDR3 protein: CTAGDSITDTQYF
V gene: TRBV30; CDR3 protein: CACSVGNTEAFF
V gene: TRBV12-3/TRBV12-4; CDR3 protein: CASRPGTDPSDQYF
V gene: TRBV12-3/TRBV12-4; CDR3 protein: CAGSLGTETNTGELFF
V gene: TRBV6-2/TRBV6-3; CDR3 protein: CASSYSVSGDYEQLF
V gene: TRBV6-1; CDR3 protein: CASWGRNQPQHF
V gene: TRBV6-6; CDR3 protein: CASSFEGQVNTEAFF
V gene: TRBV6-6; CDR3 protein: CASSYLLAGGGQENQYF
V gene: TRBV6-5; CDR3 protein: CASTRIGRSYEQYF
V gene: TRBV29-1; CDR3 protein: CSVKDSGETQYF
V gene: TRBV4-1; CDR3 protein: CASSRESPLVSGVNEQYF